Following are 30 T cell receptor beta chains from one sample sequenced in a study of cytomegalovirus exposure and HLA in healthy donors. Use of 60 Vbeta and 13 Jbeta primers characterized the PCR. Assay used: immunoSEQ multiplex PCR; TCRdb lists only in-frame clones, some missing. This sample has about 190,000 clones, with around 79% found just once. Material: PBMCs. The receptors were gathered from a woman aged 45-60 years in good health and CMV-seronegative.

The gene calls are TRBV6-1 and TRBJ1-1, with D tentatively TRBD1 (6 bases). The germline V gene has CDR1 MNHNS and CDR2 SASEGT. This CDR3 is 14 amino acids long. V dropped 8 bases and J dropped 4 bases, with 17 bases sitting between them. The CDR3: CASLAGGHGTEAFF. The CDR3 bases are TGTGCCAGCCTCGCGGGGGGGCACGGCACTGAAGCTTTCTTT.

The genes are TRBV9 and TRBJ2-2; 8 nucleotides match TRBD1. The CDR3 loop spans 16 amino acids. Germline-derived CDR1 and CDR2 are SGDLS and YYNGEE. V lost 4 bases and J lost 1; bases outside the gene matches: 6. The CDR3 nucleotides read TGTGCCAGCAGCACCCGGGACAGGAAGAACACCGGGGAGCTGTTTTTT. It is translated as CASSTRDRKNTGELFF.

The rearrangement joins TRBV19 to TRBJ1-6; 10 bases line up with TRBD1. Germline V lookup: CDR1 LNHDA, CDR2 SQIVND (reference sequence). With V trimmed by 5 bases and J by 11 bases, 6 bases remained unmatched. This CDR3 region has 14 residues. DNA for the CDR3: TGTGCCAGTAGTTCGGGACAGGGGAGGACACCCCTCCACTTT. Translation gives CASSSGQGRTPLHF. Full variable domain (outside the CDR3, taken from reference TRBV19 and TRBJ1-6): DGGITQSPKYLFRKEGQNVTLSCEQNLNHDAMYWYRQDPGQGLRLIYYSQIVNDFQKGDIAEGYSVSREKKESFPLTVTSAQKNPTAFYLCASSSGQGRTPLHFGNGTRLTVT.

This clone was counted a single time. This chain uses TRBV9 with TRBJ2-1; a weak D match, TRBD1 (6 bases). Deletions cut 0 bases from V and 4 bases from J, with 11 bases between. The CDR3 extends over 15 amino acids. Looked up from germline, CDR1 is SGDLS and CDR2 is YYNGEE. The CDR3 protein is CASSVVEGEYNEQFF. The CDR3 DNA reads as TGTGCCAGCAGCGTAGTAGAGGGGGAGTACAATGAGCAGTTCTTC.

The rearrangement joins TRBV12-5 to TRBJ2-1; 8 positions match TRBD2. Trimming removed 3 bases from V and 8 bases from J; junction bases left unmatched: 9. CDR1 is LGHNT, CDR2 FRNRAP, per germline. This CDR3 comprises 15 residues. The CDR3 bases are TGTGCTAGTGGTTTCGCCGGCGGGGGGTATTATGAGCAGTTCTTC. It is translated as CASGFAGGGYYEQFF. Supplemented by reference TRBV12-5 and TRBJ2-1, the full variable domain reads DARVTQTPRHKVTEMGQEVTMRCQPILGHNTVFWYRQTMMQGLELLAYFRNRAPLDDSGMPKDRFSAEMPDATLATLKIQPSEPRDSAVYFCASGFAGGGYYEQFFGPGTRLTVL.

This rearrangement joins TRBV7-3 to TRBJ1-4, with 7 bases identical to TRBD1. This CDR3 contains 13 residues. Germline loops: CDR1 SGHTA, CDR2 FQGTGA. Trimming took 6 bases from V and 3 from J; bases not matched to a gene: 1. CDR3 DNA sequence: TGTGCCAGCAGTCAGGGGGCTAATGAAAAACTGTTTTTT. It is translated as CASSQGANEKLFF.

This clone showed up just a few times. The CDR3 reads CASSTTSGRYEQYF. DNA for the CDR3: TGTGCCAGCAGTACGACTAGCGGGCGCTACGAGCAGTACTTC. The rearrangement links TRBV5-6 to TRBJ2-7; TRBD2 matches 10 bases. The CDR3 has 14 amino acids. Losses at the gene ends were 5 bases for V and 3 bases for J; bases not matched to a gene: 5. Germline CDR1 and CDR2: SGHDT and YYEEEE.

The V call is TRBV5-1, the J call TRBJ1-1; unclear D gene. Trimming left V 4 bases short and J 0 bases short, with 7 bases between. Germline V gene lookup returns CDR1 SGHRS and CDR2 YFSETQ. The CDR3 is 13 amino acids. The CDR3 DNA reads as TGCGCCAGCAGCCCCGGGATGAACACTGAAGCTTTCTTT. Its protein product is CASSPGMNTEAFF.

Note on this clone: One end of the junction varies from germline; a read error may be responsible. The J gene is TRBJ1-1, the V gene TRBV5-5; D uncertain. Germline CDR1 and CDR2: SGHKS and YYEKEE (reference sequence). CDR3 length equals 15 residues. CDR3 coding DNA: TGCGCCAGCAGCCAAGAGTTGCCAATGAACACTGAAGCTTTCTTT. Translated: CASSQELPMNTEAFF.

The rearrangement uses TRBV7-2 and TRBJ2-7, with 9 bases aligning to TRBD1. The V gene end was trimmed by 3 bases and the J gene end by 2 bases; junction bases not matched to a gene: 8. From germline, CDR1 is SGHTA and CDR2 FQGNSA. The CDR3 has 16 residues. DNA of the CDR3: TGTGCCAGCAGCTTGTCCGGGACAGGGACCCCCTACGAGCAGTACTTC. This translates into CASSLSGTGTPYEQYF.

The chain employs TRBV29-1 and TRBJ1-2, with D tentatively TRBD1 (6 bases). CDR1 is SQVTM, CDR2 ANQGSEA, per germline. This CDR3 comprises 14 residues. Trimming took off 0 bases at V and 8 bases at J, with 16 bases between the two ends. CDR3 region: CSVEDTSGVVGYTF. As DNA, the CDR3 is TGCAGCGTTGAAGATACCTCAGGGGTGGTCGGCTACACCTTC.

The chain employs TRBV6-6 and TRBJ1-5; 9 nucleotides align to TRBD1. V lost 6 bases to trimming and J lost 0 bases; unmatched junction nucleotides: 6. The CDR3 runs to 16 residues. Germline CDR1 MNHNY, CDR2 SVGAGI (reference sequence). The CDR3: CASSSRQGDSNQPQHF. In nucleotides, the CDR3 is TGTGCCAGCAGCTCTCGACAGGGGGATAGCAATCAGCCCCAGCATTTT.

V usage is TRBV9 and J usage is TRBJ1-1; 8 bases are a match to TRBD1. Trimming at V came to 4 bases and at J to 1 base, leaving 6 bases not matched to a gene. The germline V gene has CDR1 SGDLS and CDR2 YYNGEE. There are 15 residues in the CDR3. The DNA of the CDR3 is TGTGCCAGCAGCCCCCGGACAGGGCCGAACACTGAAGCTTTCTTT. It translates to CASSPRTGPNTEAFF.

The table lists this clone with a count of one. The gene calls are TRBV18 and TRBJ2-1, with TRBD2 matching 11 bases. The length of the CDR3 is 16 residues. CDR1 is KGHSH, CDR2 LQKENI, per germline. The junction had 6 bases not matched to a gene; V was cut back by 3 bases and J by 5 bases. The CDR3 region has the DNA TGTGCCAGCTCACCCCCACTAGCGGGAGAAAACAATGAGCAGTTCTTC. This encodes CASSPPLAGENNEQFF. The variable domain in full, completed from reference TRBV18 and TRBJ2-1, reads NAGVMQNPRHLVRRRGQEARLRCSPMKGHSHVYWYRQLPEEGLKFMVYLQKENIIDESGMPKERFSAEFPKEGPSILRIQQVVRGDSAAYFCASSPPLAGENNEQFFGPGTRLTVL.

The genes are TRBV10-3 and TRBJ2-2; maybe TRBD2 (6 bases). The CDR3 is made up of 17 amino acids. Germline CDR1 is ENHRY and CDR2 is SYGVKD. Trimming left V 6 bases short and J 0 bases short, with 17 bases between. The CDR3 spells CAISAPWGDANTGELFF. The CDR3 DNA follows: TGTGCCATCAGCGCCCCGTGGGGGGACGCGAACACCGGGGAGCTGTTTTTT.

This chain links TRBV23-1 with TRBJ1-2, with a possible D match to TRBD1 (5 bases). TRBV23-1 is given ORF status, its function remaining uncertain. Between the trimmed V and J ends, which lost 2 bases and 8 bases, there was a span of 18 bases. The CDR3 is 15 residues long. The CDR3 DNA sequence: TGCGCCAGCAGTCAAGAGTGGAGTCCCCGGGGGGGCTACACCTTC. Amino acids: CASSQEWSPRGGYTF.

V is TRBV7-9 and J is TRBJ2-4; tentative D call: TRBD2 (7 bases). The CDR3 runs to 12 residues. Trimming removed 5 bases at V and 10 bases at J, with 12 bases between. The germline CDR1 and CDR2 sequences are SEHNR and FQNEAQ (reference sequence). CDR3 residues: CASSQGGGIQYF. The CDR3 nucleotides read TGTGCCAGCAGCCAGGGAGGGGGAATTCAGTACTTC.

The CDR3 region has the DNA TGTGCCAGCAGCCAATCGGGATGGGGACAGGGAAGGAACTATGGCTACACCTTC. It encodes CASSQSGWGQGRNYGYTF. This chain uses TRBV16 with TRBJ1-2; 9 nucleotides agree with TRBD1. V lost 0 bases, J lost 2 bases, and 10 bases stayed unmatched. The CDR3 runs to 18 residues. The V gene's germline CDR1 is KGHSY and CDR2 FQNENV. The full variable domain, completed using reference TRBV16 and TRBJ1-2, is GEEVAQTPKHLVRGEGQKAKLYCAPIKGHSYVFWYQQVLKNEFKFLISFQNENVFDETGMPKERFSAKCLPNSPCSLEIQATKLEDSAVYFCASSQSGWGQGRNYGYTFGSGTRLTVV.

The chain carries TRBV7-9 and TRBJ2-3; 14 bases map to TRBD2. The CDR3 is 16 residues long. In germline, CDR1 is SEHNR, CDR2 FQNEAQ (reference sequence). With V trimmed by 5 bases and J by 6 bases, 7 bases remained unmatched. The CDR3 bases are TGTGCCAGCAGCCAGACTAGCGGGAGGGCAGAGGATACGCAGTATTTT. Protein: CASSQTSGRAEDTQYF.

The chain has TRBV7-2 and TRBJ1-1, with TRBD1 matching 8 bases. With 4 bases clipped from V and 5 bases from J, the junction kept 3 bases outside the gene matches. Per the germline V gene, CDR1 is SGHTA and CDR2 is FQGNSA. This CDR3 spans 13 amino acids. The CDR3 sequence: CASSSTGATEAFF. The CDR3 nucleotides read TGTGCCAGCAGCTCGACAGGGGCTACTGAAGCTTTCTTT.

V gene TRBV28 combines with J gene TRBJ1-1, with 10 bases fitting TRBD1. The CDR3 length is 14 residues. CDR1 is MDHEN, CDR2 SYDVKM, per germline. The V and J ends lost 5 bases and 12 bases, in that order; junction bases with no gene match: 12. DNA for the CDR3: TGTGCCAGCAGTCCATGGACAGGGGGAGGTATATCTTTCTTT. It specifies CASSPWTGGGISFF.

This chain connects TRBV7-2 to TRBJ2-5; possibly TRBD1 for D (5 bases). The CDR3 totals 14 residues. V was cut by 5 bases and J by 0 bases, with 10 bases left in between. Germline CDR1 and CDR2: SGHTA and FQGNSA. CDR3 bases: TGTGCCAGCAGCACCCCCAGGGACCAAGAGACCCAGTACTTC. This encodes CASSTPRDQETQYF.

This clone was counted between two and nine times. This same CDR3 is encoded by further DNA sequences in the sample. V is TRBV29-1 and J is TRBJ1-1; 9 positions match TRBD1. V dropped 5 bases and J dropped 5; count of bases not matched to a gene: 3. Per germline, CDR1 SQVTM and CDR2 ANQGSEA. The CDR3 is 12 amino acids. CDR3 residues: CSVIQGATEAFF. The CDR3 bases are TGCAGCGTTATACAGGGGGCAACTGAAGCTTTCTTT.

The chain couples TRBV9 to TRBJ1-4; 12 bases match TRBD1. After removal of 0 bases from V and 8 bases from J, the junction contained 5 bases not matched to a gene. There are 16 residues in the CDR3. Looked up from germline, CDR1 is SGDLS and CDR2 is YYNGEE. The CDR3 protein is CASSVGLGTGGEKLFF. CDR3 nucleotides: TGTGCCAGCAGCGTAGGATTGGGGACAGGGGGCGAAAAACTGTTTTTT. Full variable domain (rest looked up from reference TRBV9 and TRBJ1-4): DSGVTQTPKHLITATGQRVTLRCSPRSGDLSVYWYQQSLDQGLQFLIQYYNGEERAKGNILERFSAQQFPDLHSELNLSSLELGDSALYFCASSVGLGTGGEKLFFGSGTQLSVL.

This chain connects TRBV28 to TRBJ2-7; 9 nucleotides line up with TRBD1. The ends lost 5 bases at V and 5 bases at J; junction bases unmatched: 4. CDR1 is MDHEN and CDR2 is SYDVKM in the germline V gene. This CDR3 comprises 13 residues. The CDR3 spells CASSDRGVHEQYF. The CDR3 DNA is TGTGCCAGCAGTGACAGGGGGGTCCACGAGCAGTACTTC. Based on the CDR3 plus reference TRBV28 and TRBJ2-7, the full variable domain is DVKVTQSSRYLVKRTGEKVFLECVQDMDHENMFWYRQDPGLGLRLIYFSYDVKMKEKGDIPEGYSVSREKKERFSLILESASTNQTSMYLCASSDRGVHEQYFGPGTRLTVT.

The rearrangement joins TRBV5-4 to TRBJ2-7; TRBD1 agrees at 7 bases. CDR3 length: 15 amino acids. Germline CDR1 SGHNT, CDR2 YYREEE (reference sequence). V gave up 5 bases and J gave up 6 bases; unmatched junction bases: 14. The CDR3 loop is CASRDASTGKLEQYF. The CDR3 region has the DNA TGTGCCAGCAGGGATGCATCGACAGGGAAACTCGAGCAGTACTTC.

The CDR3 region has the DNA TGTGCCAGCAGACCGGGACAGGGCTACTATGGCTACACCTTC. Residues: CASRPGQGYYGYTF. The chain combines TRBV6-5 with TRBJ1-2, with 9 bases lining up with TRBD1. With 6 bases clipped from V and 3 bases from J, the junction kept 5 bases outside the gene matches. CDR1 is MNHEY and CDR2 is SVGAGI in the germline V gene. The CDR3 runs to 14 residues.

The CDR3 loop is CASRAPGTGKDAETQYF. As DNA, the CDR3 is TGTGCCAGCAGAGCTCCCGGAACAGGGAAGGATGCCGAGACCCAGTACTTC. The gene calls are TRBV28 and TRBJ2-5; D may be TRBD1 (6 bases). V gave up 6 bases and J gave up 5 bases, with 25 bases separating them. Per germline, CDR1 MDHEN and CDR2 SYDVKM. This CDR3 contains 17 residues.

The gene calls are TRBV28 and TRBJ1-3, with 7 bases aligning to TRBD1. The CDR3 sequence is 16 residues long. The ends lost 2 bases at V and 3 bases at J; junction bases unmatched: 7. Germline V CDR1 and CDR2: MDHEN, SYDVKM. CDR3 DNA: TGTGCCAGCAGTTTAGGCGCTACAGGGGTTGGAAACACCATATATTTT. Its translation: CASSLGATGVGNTIYF. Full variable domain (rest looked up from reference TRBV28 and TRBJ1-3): DVKVTQSSRYLVKRTGEKVFLECVQDMDHENMFWYRQDPGLGLRLIYFSYDVKMKEKGDIPEGYSVSREKKERFSLILESASTNQTSMYLCASSLGATGVGNTIYFGEGSWLTVV.

Written as DNA, the CDR3 is TGTGCCAGCAGTTGGCCTTTAATGGACAGGGAGGGAGATTTACCCCGTACCGGGGAGCTGTTTTTT. Its protein product is CASSWPLMDREGDLPRTGELFF. The genes are TRBV28 and TRBJ2-2, with D possibly being TRBD1 (8 bases). Trimming left V 4 bases short and J 5 bases short, with 35 bases between. Germline CDR1 MDHEN, CDR2 SYDVKM. The CDR3 covers 22 residues. The variable domain in full, with the rest retrieved from reference TRBV28 and TRBJ2-2, is DVKVTQSSRYLVKRTGEKVFLECVQDMDHENMFWYRQDPGLGLRLIYFSYDVKMKEKGDIPEGYSVSREKKERFSLILESASTNQTSMYLCASSWPLMDREGDLPRTGELFFGEGSRLTVL.